This T cell receptor (beta chain) was documented in a study of CD8 T cells in ankylosing spondylitis. TCRdb reanalysed the 5' RACE reads using MiXCR and keeps one entry per CDR3 protein. The sample shows some 85,000 distinct CDR3 sequences, approximately 8.9% of them seen only once. Many counts were recorded for this clonotype. Its target is unknown. Regarding the study as a whole: A TCR beta motif of about 8 highly homologous variants appeared characteristic of ankylosing spondylitis blood.

The length of the CDR3 is 17 residues. Germline CDR1 DFQATT, CDR2 SNEGSKA (reference sequence). Trimming at V came to 2 bases and at J to 1 base, leaving 6 bases not matched to a gene. The chain joins TRBV20-1 to TRBJ1-4; 11 bases are shared with TRBD1. Sequencing was done on a sample of blood, either unsorted or a sorted T cell fraction (not recorded which). The receptor comes from a male donor with ankylosing spondylitis. The CDR3 spells CSARPGQGVLTNEKLFF. CDR3 bases: TGCAGTGCTAGACCGGGACAGGGGGTATTAACTAATGAAAAACTGTTTTTT.